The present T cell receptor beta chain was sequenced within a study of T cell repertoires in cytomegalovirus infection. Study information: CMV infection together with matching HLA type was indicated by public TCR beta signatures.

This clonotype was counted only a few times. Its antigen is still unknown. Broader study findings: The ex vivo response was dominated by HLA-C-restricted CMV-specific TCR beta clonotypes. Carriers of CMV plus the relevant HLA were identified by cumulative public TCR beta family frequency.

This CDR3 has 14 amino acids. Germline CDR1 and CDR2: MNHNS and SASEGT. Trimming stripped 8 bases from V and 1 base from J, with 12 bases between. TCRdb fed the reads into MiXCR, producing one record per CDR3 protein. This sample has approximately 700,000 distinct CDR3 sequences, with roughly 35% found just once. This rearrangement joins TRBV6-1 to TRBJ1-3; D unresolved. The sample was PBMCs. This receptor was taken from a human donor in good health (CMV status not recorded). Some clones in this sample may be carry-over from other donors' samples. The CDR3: CASRGLLSGNTIYF. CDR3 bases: TGTGCCAGCCGGGGTCTGCTGTCTGGAAACACCATATATTTT.